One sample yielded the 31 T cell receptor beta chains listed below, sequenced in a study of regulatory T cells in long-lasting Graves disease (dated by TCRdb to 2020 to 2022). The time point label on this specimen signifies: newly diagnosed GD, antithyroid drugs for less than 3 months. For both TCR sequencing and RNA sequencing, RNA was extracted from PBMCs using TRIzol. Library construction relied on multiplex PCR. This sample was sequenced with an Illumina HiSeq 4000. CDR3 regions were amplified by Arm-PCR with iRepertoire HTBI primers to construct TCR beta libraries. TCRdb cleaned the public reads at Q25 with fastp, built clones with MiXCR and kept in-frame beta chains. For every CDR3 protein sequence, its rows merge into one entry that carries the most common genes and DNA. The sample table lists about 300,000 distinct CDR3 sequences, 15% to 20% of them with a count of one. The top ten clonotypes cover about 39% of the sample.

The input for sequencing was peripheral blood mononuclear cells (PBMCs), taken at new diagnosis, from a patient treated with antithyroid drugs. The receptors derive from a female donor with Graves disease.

Here the CDR3 reads CASSRDPTYEQYF. DNA for the CDR3: TGTGCCAGCAGTCGGGACCCAACCTACGAGCAGTACTTC. V gene TRBV2 combines with J gene TRBJ2-7; D is possibly TRBD1 or TRBD2 (5 bases each). The length of the CDR3 is 13 residues. V was clipped by 5 bases and J by 2 bases, with 10 bases between them. Germline V CDR1 and CDR2: SNHLY, FYNNEI.

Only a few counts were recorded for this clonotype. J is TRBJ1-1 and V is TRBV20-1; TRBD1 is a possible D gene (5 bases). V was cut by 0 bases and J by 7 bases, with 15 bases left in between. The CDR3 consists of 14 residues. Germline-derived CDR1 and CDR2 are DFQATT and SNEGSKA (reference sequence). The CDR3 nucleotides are TGCAGTGCTAGAGATCAATCCAGGGCCCGTGAAGCTTTCTTT. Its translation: CSARDQSRAREAFF.

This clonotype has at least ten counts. In DNA form, the CDR3 reads TGTGCCAGTACCGCTGCAACTAATGAAAAACTGTTTTTT. It is translated as CASTAATNEKLFF. This chain uses TRBV19 with TRBJ1-4; D is unresolved. The germline CDR1 and CDR2 sequences are LNHDA and SQIVND (reference sequence). The ends were cut back, 7 bases at V and 0 bases at J, with 6 bases in the middle. There are 13 residues in the CDR3. The variable domain in full, completed from reference TRBV19 and TRBJ1-4, reads DGGITQSPKYLFRKEGQNVTLSCEQNLNHDAMYWYRQDPGQGLRLIYYSQIVNDFQKGDIAEGYSVSREKKESFPLTVTSAQKNPTAFYLCASTAATNEKLFFGSGTQLSVL.

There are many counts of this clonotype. The CDR3, as DNA: TGCAGTGACAGGGGGCCGGGGGAGACCCAGTACTTC. Protein: CSDRGPGETQYF. The chain carries TRBV20-1 and TRBJ2-5; 9 nucleotides line up with TRBD1. With V trimmed by 7 bases and J by 5 bases, 5 bases remained unmatched. CDR1 is DFQATT, CDR2 SNEGSKA, per germline (reference sequence). The CDR3 extends over 12 amino acids.

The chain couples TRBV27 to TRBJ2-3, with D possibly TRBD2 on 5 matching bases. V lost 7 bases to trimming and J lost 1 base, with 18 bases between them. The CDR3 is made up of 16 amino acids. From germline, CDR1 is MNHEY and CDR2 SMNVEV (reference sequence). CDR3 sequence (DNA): TGTGCCAGCACATTAAATAGCGCTATTGGCACAGATACGCAGTATTTT. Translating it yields CASTLNSAIGTDTQYF.

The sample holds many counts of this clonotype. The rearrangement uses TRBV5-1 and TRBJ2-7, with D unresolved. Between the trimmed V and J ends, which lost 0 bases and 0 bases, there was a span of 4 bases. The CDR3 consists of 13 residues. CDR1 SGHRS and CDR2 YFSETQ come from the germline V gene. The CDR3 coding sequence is TGCGCCAGCAGCTTGGCCAGCTCCTACGAGCAGTACTTC. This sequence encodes CASSLASSYEQYF.

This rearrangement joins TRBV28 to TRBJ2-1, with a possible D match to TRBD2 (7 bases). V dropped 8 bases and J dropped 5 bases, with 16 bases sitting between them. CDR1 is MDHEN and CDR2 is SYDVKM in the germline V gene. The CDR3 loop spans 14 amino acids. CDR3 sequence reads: CASGGLAVNNEQFF. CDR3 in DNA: TGTGCCAGCGGGGGGCTAGCGGTTAACAATGAGCAGTTCTTC.

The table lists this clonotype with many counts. CDR3 region: CASTAGGQGTQYF. As DNA, the CDR3 is TGTGCCAGCACCGCGGGGGGGCAGGGGACCCAGTACTTC. This chain uses TRBV12-3 or TRBV12-4 with TRBJ2-5; 9 nucleotides agree with TRBD2. The trim removed 7 bases at V and 7 bases at J, leaving 7 bases unmatched. The CDR3 spans 13 residues.

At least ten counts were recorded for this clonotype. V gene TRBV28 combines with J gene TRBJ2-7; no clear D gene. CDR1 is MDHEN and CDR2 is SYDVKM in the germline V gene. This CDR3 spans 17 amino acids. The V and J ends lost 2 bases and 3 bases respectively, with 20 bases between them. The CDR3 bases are TGTGCCAGCAGTTTAAGAAGGACCCAGGTACATAACTACGAGCAGTACTTC. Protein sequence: CASSLRRTQVHNYEQYF.

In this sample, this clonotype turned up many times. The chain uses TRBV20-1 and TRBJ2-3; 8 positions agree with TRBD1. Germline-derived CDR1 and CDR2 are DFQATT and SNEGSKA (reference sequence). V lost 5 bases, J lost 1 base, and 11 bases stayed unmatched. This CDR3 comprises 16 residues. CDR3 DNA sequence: TGCAGTGCTGGGGCTCTTTCAGGGGGCCGCACAGATACGCAGTATTTT. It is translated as CSAGALSGGRTDTQYF.

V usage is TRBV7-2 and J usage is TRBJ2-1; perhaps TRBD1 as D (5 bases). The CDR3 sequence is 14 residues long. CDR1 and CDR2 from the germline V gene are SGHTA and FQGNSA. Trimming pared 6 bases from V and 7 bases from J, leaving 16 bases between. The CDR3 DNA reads TGTGCCAGCAGTTGGACACCGGAGCGTAATGAGCAGTTCTTC. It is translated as CASSWTPERNEQFF.

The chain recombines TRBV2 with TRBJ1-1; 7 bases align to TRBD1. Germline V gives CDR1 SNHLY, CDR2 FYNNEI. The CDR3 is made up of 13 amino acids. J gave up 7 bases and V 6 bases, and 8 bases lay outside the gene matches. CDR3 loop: CASRGQGVIEAFF. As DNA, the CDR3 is TGTGCCAGCAGGGGCCAGGGGGTTATTGAAGCTTTCTTT. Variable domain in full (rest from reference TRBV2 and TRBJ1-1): EPEVTQTPSHQVTQMGQEVILRCVPISNHLYFYWYRQILGQKVEFLVSFYNNEISEKSEIFDDQFSVERPDGSNFTLKIRSTKLEDSAMYFCASRGQGVIEAFFGQGTRLTVV.

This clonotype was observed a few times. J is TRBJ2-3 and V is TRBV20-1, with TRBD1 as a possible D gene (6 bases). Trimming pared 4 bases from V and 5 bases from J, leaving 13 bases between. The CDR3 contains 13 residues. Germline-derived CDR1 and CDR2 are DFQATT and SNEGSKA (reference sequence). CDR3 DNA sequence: TGCAGTGCTACCACAGGGTATCTAGATACGCAGTATTTT. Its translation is CSATTGYLDTQYF.

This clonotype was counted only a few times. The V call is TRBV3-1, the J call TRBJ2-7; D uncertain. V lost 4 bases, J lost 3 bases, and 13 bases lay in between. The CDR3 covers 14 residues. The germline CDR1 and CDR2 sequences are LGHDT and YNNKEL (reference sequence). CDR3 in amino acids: CASSPQTSLYEQYF. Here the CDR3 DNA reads TGTGCCAGCAGCCCGCAGACTTCCCTCTACGAGCAGTACTTC.

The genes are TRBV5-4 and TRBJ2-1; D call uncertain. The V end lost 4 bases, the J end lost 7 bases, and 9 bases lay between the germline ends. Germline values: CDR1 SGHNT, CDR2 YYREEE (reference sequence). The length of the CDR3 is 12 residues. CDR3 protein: CASSRQANEQFF. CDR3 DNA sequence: TGTGCCAGCAGCCGGCAGGCTAATGAGCAGTTCTTC. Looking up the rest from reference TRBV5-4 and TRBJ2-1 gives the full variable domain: ETGVTQSPTHLIKTRGQQVTLRCSSQSGHNTVSWYQQALGQGPQFIFQYYREEENGRGNFPPRFSGLQFPNYSSELNVNALELDDSALYLCASSRQANEQFFGPGTRLTVL.

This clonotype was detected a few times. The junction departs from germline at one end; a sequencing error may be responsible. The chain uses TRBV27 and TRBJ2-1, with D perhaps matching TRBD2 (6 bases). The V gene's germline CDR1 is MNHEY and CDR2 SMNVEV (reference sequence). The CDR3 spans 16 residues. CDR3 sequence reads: CASSLSLDYIYNVQFF. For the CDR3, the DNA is TGTGCCAGCAGTTTATCGCTGGACTATATCTACAATGTGCAGTTCTTC.

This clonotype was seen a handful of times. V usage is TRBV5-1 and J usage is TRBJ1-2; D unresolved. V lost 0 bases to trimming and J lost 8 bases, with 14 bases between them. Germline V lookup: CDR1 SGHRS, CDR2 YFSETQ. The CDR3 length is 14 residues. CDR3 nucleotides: TGCGCCAGCAGCTTGGGTCTCGCCAGAGGAGGCTACACCTTC. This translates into CASSLGLARGGYTF.

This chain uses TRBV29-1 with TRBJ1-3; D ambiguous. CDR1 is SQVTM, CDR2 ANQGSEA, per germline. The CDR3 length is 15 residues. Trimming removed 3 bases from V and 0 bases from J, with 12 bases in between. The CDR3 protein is CSVEVWLSSGNTIYF. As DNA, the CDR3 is TGCAGCGTTGAGGTGTGGCTCTCCTCTGGAAACACCATATATTTT.

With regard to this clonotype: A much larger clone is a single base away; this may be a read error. CDR3 DNA: TGTGCCAGTAGGGTCGGGACTAGCGCCACAGATAAGCAGTATTTT. Its protein product is CASRVGTSATDKQYF. The chain uses TRBV19 and TRBJ2-3; 10 nucleotides match TRBD2. Per the germline V gene, CDR1 is LNHDA and CDR2 is SQIVND (reference sequence). The CDR3 loop spans 15 amino acids.

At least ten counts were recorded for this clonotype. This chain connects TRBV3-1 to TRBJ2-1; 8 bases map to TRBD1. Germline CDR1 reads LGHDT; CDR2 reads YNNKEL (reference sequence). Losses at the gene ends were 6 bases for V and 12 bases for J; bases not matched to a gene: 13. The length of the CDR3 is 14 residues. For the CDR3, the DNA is TGTGCCAGCAGTTACGGGACAGGTATGCCGTGGCAGTTCTTC. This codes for CASSYGTGMPWQFF.

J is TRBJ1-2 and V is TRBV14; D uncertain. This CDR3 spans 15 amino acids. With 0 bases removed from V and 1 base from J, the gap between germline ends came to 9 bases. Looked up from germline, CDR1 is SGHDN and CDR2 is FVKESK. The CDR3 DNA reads TGTGCCAGCAGCCAAGATTGGGCCTTTAACTATGGCTACACCTTC. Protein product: CASSQDWAFNYGYTF.

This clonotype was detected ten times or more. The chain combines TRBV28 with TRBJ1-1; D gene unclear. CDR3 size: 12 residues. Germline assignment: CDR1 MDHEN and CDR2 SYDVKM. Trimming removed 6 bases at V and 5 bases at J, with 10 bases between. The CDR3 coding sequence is TGTGCCAGCAGCTCTGGGTGGACTGAAGCTTTCTTT. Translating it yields CASSSGWTEAFF.

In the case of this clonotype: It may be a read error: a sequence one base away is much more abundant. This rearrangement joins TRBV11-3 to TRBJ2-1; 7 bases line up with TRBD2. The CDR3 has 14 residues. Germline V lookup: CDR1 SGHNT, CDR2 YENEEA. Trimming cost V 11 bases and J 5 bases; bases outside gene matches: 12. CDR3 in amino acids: CAVRLSGGDNEQFF. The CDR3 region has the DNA TGTGCCGTACGACTCTCTGGGGGGGACAATGAGCAGTTCTTC.

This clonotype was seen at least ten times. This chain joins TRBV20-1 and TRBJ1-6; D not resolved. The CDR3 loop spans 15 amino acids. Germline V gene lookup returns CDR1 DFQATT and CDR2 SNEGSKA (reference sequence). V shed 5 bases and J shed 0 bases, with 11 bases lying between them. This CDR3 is CSAFPTSSYNSPLHF. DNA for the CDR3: TGCAGTGCTTTCCCCACGAGCTCCTATAATTCACCCCTCCACTTT.

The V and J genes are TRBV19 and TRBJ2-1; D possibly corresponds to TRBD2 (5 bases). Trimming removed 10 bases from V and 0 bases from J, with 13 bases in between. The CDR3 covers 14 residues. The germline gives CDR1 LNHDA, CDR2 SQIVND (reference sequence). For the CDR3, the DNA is TGTGCCACCGAGGGTGGGAGCTCCTACAATGAGCAGTTCTTC. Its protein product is CATEGGSSYNEQFF. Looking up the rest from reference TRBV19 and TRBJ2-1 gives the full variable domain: DGGITQSPKYLFRKEGQNVTLSCEQNLNHDAMYWYRQDPGQGLRLIYYSQIVNDFQKGDIAEGYSVSREKKESFPLTVTSAQKNPTAFYLCATEGGSSYNEQFFGPGTRLTVL.

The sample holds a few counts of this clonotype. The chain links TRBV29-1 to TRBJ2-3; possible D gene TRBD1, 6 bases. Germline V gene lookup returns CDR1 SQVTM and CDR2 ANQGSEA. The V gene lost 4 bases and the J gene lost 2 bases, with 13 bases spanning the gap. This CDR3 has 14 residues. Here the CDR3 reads CSVGTDSHTDTQYF. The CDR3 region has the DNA TGCAGCGTTGGGACAGACAGTCACACAGATACGCAGTATTTT.

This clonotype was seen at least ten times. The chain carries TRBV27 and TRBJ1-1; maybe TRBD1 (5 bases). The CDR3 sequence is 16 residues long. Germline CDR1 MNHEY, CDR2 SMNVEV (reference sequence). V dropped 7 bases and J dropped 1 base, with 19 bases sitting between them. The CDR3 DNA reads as TGTGCCAGCACGCTGGTAGCCGGGGCTGCGAACACTGAAGCTTTCTTT. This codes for CASTLVAGAANTEAFF.

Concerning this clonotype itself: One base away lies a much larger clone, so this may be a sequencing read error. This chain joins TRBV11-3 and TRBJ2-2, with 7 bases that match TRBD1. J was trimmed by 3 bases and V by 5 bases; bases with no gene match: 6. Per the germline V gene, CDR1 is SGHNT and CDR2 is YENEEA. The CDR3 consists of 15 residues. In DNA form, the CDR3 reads TGTGCCAGCAGCGAGACAGGGCAGGACACCGGGGAGCTGTTTTTT. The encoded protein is CASSETGQDTGELFF.

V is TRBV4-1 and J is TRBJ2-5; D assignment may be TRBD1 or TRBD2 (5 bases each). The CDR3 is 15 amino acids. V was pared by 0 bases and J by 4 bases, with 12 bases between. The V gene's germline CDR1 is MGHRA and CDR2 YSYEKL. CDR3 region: CASSQDWGAGETQYF. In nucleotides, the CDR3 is TGCGCCAGCAGCCAAGATTGGGGCGCGGGAGAGACCCAGTACTTC.

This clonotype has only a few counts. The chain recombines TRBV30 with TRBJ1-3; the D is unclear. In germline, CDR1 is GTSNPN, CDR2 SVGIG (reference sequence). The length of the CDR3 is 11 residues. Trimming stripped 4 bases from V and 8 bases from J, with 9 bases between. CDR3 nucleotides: TGTGCCTGGAAGTGGGATCACACCATATATTTT. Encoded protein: CAWKWDHTIYF.

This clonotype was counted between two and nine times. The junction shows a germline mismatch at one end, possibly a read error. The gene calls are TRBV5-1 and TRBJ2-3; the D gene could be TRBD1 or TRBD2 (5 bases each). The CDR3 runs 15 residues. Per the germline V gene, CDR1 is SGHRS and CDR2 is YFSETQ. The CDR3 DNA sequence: TGCGCCAGCAGCTCCGGGGTCGGTTTCACAGGTACGCAGTATTTT. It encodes CASSSGVGFTGTQYF.